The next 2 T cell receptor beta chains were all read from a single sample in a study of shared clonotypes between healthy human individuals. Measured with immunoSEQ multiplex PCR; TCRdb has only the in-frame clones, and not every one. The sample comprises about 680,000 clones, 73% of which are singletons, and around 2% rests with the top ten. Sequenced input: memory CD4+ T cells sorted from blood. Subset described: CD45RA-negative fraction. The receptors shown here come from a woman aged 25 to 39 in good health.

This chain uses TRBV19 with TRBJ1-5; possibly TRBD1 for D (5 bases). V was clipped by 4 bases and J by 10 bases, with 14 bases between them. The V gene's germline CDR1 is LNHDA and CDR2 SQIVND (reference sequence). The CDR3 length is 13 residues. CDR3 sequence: CASSRTYGDPQHF. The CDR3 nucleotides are TGTGCCAGTAGTAGGACATACGGAGATCCCCAGCATTTT.

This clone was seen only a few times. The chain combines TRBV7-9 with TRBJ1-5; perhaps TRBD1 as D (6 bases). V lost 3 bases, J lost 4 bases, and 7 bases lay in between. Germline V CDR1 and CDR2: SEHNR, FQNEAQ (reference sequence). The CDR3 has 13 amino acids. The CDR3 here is CASSFGQNQPQHF. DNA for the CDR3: TGTGCCAGCAGCTTCGGACAGAATCAGCCCCAGCATTTT.